This passage covers 28 T cell receptor beta chains from one sample sequenced in a study of blood T cell repertoires in COVID-19. Some clones are missing from TCRdb's copy, which holds only in-frame ones; the method was immunoSEQ multiplex PCR. This table has about 330,000 clones, approximately 92% appearing once. Sequencing was done on a sample of PBMCs or T cells enriched from blood (not recorded which). These receptors all come from a woman in her thirties who had recovered from COVID-19.

The chain uses TRBV19 and TRBJ1-5, with D possibly being TRBD1 (6 bases). The CDR3 loop spans 15 amino acids. CDR1 is LNHDA, CDR2 SQIVND, per germline (reference sequence). V was clipped by 11 bases and J by 3 bases, with 20 bases between them. CDR3 region: CASKSYRDINQPQHF. The CDR3 coding sequence is TGTGCCTCAAAATCTTATCGGGACATCAATCAGCCCCAGCATTTT.

The V call is TRBV7-6, the J call TRBJ1-1; tentative D call: TRBD1 (6 bases). Per germline, CDR1 SGHVS and CDR2 FNYEAQ. V lost 5 bases and J lost 2, with 15 bases in between. The CDR3 runs 15 residues. The CDR3 coding sequence is TGTGCCAGCAGCCCACAGATACAGGGAAACACTGAAGCTTTCTTT. The encoded protein is CASSPQIQGNTEAFF.

V is TRBV5-6 and J is TRBJ2-7, with D maybe TRBD1 (7 bases). From germline, CDR1 is SGHDT and CDR2 YYEEEE. V was shortened by 4 bases and J by 4 bases, with 15 bases between the two germline ends. The CDR3 sequence is 14 residues long. The CDR3 reads CASSPGDSYYEQYF. CDR3 nucleotides: TGTGCCAGCAGCCCGGGGGACAGCTATTACGAGCAGTACTTC.

A single count supports this clone. The V gene is TRBV7-9, the J gene TRBJ2-7; TRBD2 aligns across 12 bases. This CDR3 region has 16 residues. V dropped 5 bases and J dropped 3; count of bases not matched to a gene: 8. Germline CDR1 is SEHNR and CDR2 is FQNEAQ (reference sequence). The CDR3 coding sequence is TGTGCCAGCAGCGTCGCCGGGACTAGCGGGCTCTACGAGCAGTACTTC. This gives the protein CASSVAGTSGLYEQYF.

The V gene is TRBV3-1 (or the pseudogene TRBV3-2), the J gene TRBJ2-3; D may be TRBD2 (5 bases). The CDR3 is 17 amino acids. The germline gives CDR1 LGHDT, CDR2 YNNKEL (reference sequence). Trimming stripped 3 bases from V and 3 bases from J, with 19 bases between. The CDR3 region has the DNA TGTGCCAGCAGCCAGACCGGGATCACTCATCGTACAGATACGCAGTATTTT. It yields the protein CASSQTGITHRTDTQYF.

This clone was observed a single time. The chain has TRBV7-9 and TRBJ1-4; 7 nucleotides align to TRBD1. CDR3 length: 15 amino acids. Germline V lookup: CDR1 SEHNR, CDR2 FQNEAQ (reference sequence). V gave up 5 bases and J gave up 2 bases; unmatched junction bases: 5. CDR3 DNA sequence: TGTGCCAGCAGCGAAACAGGGGTGACTAATGAAAAACTGTTTTTT. Translation: CASSETGVTNEKLFF.

Worth noting for this clone: Sequence at one end of the junction differs from germline and may be a read error. This chain connects TRBV27 to TRBJ2-7; possibly TRBD1 for D (6 bases). CDR1 is MNHEY and CDR2 is SMNVEV in the germline V gene (reference sequence). This CDR3 spans 15 amino acids. CDR3 sequence reads: CATSISGQMFYEQYF. The CDR3 nucleotides are TGTGCCACCAGTATATCGGGACAAATGTTCTACGAGCAGTACTTC.

The V gene is TRBV2, the J gene TRBJ1-1; 7 bases agree with TRBD1. Germline V gene data show CDR1 as SNHLY and CDR2 as FYNNEI. The CDR3 consists of 14 residues. V shed 6 bases and J 0 bases; nucleotides not matched to a gene: 4. CDR3 sequence reads: CASRGQIMNTEAFF. In DNA, the CDR3 is TGTGCCAGCAGGGGACAGATTATGAACACTGAAGCTTTCTTT. Complete variable domain (other parts from reference TRBV2 and TRBJ1-1): EPEVTQTPSHQVTQMGQEVILRCVPISNHLYFYWYRQILGQKVEFLVSFYNNEISEKSEIFDDQFSVERPDGSNFTLKIRSTKLEDSAMYFCASRGQIMNTEAFFGQGTRLTVV.

The rearrangement uses TRBV5-4 and TRBJ2-7; tentatively, D is TRBD2 (6 bases). The germline V gene encodes CDR1 SGHNT and CDR2 YYREEE (reference sequence). Trimming took 4 bases from V and 2 from J, leaving 10 bases between them. This CDR3 comprises 13 residues. The CDR3 coding sequence is TGTGCCAGCAGCGCTCGGGGGACCTACGAGCAGTACTTC. Translated: CASSARGTYEQYF.

The chain joins TRBV5-1 to TRBJ2-2, with TRBD2 matching 8 bases. Losses at the gene ends were 5 bases for V and 5 bases for J; bases not matched to a gene: 5. The CDR3 consists of 14 residues. Germline V gene lookup returns CDR1 SGHRS and CDR2 YFSETQ. The CDR3 spells CASRRGAGTGELFF. DNA for the CDR3: TGCGCCAGCAGGCGGGGGGCCGGAACCGGGGAGCTGTTTTTT.

The rearrangement uses TRBV18 and TRBJ2-7; D call uncertain. This CDR3 has 14 amino acids. With 3 bases removed from V and 0 bases from J, the gap between germline ends came to 9 bases. Germline-derived CDR1 and CDR2 are KGHSH and LQKENI. Written as DNA, the CDR3 is TGTGCCAGCTCACCTACAGCAACCTCCTACGAGCAGTACTTC. It is translated as CASSPTATSYEQYF.

This sequence joins TRBV4-2 and TRBJ2-3; 9 nucleotides match TRBD2. Germline values: CDR1 LGHNA, CDR2 YNFKEQ. This CDR3 is 16 amino acids long. J was trimmed by 4 bases and V by 2 bases; bases with no gene match: 7. The CDR3 region has the DNA TGTGCCAGCAGCCAATTCCTAGCGGGGCGCGCAGATACGCAGTATTTT. The encoded protein is CASSQFLAGRADTQYF.

The chain combines TRBV28 with TRBJ1-2; D call uncertain. From germline, CDR1 is MDHEN and CDR2 SYDVKM. The CDR3 length is 10 residues. Deletions cut 6 bases from V and 7 bases from J, with 6 bases between. The CDR3 is CASREGGYTF. Here the CDR3 DNA reads TGTGCCAGCAGGGAGGGTGGCTACACCTTC.

This rearrangement joins TRBV28 to TRBJ1-2; D possibly corresponds to TRBD1 (5 bases). V was cut by 2 bases and J by 3 bases, with 10 bases left in between. CDR1 MDHEN and CDR2 SYDVKM come from the germline V gene. This CDR3 spans 14 amino acids. The CDR3 region has the DNA TGTGCCAGCAGTTTAGGGGCCGAATACTATGGCTACACCTTC. As protein: CASSLGAEYYGYTF.

The V and J genes are TRBV6-5 and TRBJ1-1; 7 bases align to TRBD1. Per germline, CDR1 MNHEY and CDR2 SVGAGI. The CDR3 extends over 14 amino acids. J lost 0 bases, V lost 5 bases, and 3 bases had no gene match. The CDR3, as DNA: TGTGCCAGCAGTCCAGGGGGTATGAACACTGAAGCTTTCTTT. This translates into CASSPGGMNTEAFF.

V is TRBV5-1 and J is TRBJ2-1; maybe TRBD1 (6 bases). With 2 bases removed from V and 7 bases from J, the gap between germline ends came to 13 bases. Germline values: CDR1 SGHRS, CDR2 YFSETQ. The CDR3 is 14 residues long. The CDR3 sequence is CASSFTQGLNEQFF. CDR3 DNA sequence: TGCGCCAGCAGCTTCACACAGGGTTTAAATGAGCAGTTCTTC.

This clone was seen only once. The genes are TRBV28 and TRBJ1-2; TRBD1 matches at 11 bases. CDR1 MDHEN and CDR2 SYDVKM come from the germline V gene. Losses at the gene ends were 2 bases for V and 6 bases for J; bases not matched to a gene: 5. This CDR3 region has 15 residues. This CDR3 reads CASSLRDRGLNGYTF. CDR3 DNA sequence: TGTGCCAGCAGTTTACGGGACAGGGGGTTAAATGGCTACACCTTC.

V usage is TRBV7-9 and J usage is TRBJ1-1, with TRBD1 matching 9 bases. The CDR3 totals 15 residues. The germline V gene encodes CDR1 SEHNR and CDR2 FQNEAQ (reference sequence). The trim removed 5 bases at V and 4 bases at J, leaving 8 bases unmatched. CDR3 sequence: CASSPTETGGTEAFF. The CDR3 DNA reads TGTGCCAGCAGCCCGACAGAGACAGGGGGCACTGAAGCTTTCTTT.

The chain couples TRBV4-1 to TRBJ2-5, with D unclear. This CDR3 region has 13 residues. V shed 1 base and J shed 2 bases, with 5 bases lying between them. The V gene's germline CDR1 is MGHRA and CDR2 YSYEKL. CDR3 in amino acids: CASSQVLQETQYF. In DNA, the CDR3 is TGCGCCAGCAGCCAAGTCCTACAAGAGACCCAGTACTTC.

This CDR3 is CASGLNRVDEQFF. The CDR3 coding sequence is TGTGCTAGTGGCCTCAACAGGGTGGATGAGCAGTTCTTC. This chain connects TRBV12-5 to TRBJ2-1; a weak D match, TRBD1 (6 bases). The germline V and J ends were trimmed by 6 bases and 8 bases, with 14 bases remaining between them. The CDR3 consists of 13 residues. Germline V gene sequence: CDR1 LGHNT, CDR2 FRNRAP.

This chain links TRBV7-2 with TRBJ1-1, with a possible D match to TRBD1 (6 bases). Between the trimmed V and J ends, which lost 5 bases and 3 bases, there was a span of 16 bases. This CDR3 region has 15 residues. The germline V gene has CDR1 SGHTA and CDR2 FQGNSA. CDR3 amino acids: CASSASPGVYTEAFF. CDR3 sequence (DNA): TGTGCCAGCAGCGCTAGCCCAGGGGTCTACACTGAAGCTTTCTTT.

V gene TRBV6-2 or TRBV6-3 combines with J gene TRBJ1-1; TRBD1 might be the D (5 bases). V shed 2 bases and J shed 1 base, with 11 bases lying between them. The CDR3 is made up of 15 amino acids. Germline V gene lookup returns CDR1 MNHEY and CDR2 SVGEGT. The CDR3 bases are TGTGCCAGCAGTTACCCGGCAGGACAGAACACTGAAGCTTTCTTT. Residues: CASSYPAGQNTEAFF.

CDR3 sequence reads: CASSYNAGNTEAFF. The CDR3 DNA reads as TGTGCCAGCAGTTACAACGCAGGGAACACTGAAGCTTTCTTT. The rearrangement uses TRBV6-5 and TRBJ1-1; D is undetermined. Germline CDR1 is MNHEY and CDR2 is SVGAGI. Trimming shortened V by 2 bases and J by 1 base, and 8 bases separated the two germline ends. This CDR3 spans 14 amino acids.

The chain combines TRBV27 with TRBJ1-1; D perhaps matches TRBD1 (6 bases). The CDR3 covers 16 residues. The germline CDR1 and CDR2 sequences are MNHEY and SMNVEV (reference sequence). The V gene lost 0 bases and the J gene lost 3 bases, with 14 bases spanning the gap. CDR3 sequence reads: CASSLSWGRGDTEAFF. CDR3 DNA sequence: TGTGCCAGCAGTTTATCGTGGGGGCGTGGGGACACTGAAGCTTTCTTT.

This sequence joins TRBV12-5 and TRBJ1-2; 7 bases agree with TRBD1. Germline CDR1 reads LGHNT; CDR2 reads FRNRAP. This CDR3 has 14 amino acids. The ends lost 6 bases at V and 4 bases at J; junction bases unmatched: 8. The CDR3 sequence: CASGEGQQSYGYTF. CDR3 coding DNA: TGTGCTAGTGGGGAGGGACAGCAGAGCTATGGCTACACCTTC.

The chain uses TRBV10-3 and TRBJ2-1, with a tentative D call TRBD1 (6 bases). Trimming removed 9 bases from V and 8 bases from J, with 14 bases in between. This CDR3 contains 12 residues. The germline gives CDR1 ENHRY, CDR2 SYGVKD. The CDR3 spells CAISGANHEQFF. The DNA for the CDR3 is TGTGCCATATCAGGGGCCAACCATGAGCAGTTCTTC.

This sequence joins TRBV11-3 and TRBJ2-5; 11 nucleotides agree with TRBD1. V trimming: 4 bases; J trimming: 0 bases; junction bases outside the gene matches: 4. CDR3 length equals 16 residues. CDR1 SGHNT and CDR2 YENEEA come from the germline V gene. The CDR3 DNA reads as TGTGCCAGCAGCTCATGGGACAGGGGGTACCAAGAGACCCAGTACTTC. It specifies CASSSWDRGYQETQYF.

As to this clone: This specimen includes other DNA sequences encoding the same CDR3. The V gene is TRBV7-3, the J gene TRBJ2-2, with D unresolved. Deletions cut 4 bases from V and 3 bases from J, with 3 bases between. There are 12 residues in the CDR3. Germline loops: CDR1 SGHTA, CDR2 FQGTGA. The CDR3 loop is CASSSYTGELFF. The CDR3 DNA is TGTGCCAGCAGCTCATACACCGGGGAGCTGTTTTTT.